These 3 T cell receptor beta chains originate from one sample sequenced in a study of blood T cell repertoires in COVID-19 (dated by TCRdb to between 2020 and 2021). Receptor amplification or capture employed the immunoSEQ multiplex PCR assay. TCRdb took this table from immuneACCESS and kept in-frame rearrangements with V and J called. Such tables lack part of the clones; where checked against another copy, unresolved V genes explain under half of the gap, and the rest is unexplained. The sample table records roughly 40,000 clones; around 84% of these occur just once. The ten largest clones represent roughly three fifths of the sample. The sample consisted of peripheral blood. The receptors shown here come from an older man with acute or convalescent COVID-19.

V and J are TRBV6-6 and TRBJ1-2; possible D gene TRBD1, 5 bases. This CDR3 is built from 11 residues. CDR1 and CDR2 from the germline V gene are MNHNY and SVGAGI (reference sequence). V was pared by 7 bases and J by 10 bases, with 13 bases between. CDR3 region: CASTRWGVYTF. In nucleotides, the CDR3 is TGTGCCAGCACCCGCTGGGGGGTCTACACCTTC.

The rearrangement links TRBV5-1 to TRBJ2-7; D is perhaps TRBD1 (6 bases). From germline, CDR1 is SGHRS and CDR2 YFSETQ. Trimming stripped 4 bases from V and 3 bases from J, with 11 bases between. The CDR3 length is 13 residues. The CDR3 loop reads CASSLLTGYEQYF. In DNA form, the CDR3 reads TGCGCCAGCAGCCTACTGACAGGCTACGAGCAGTACTTC.

This chain joins TRBV5-1 and TRBJ2-3; 14 bases are a match to TRBD2. The CDR3 loop spans 16 amino acids. Germline assignment: CDR1 SGHRS and CDR2 YFSETQ. The J segment lost 5 bases and the V segment lost 3 bases, leaving 5 bases of the junction unmatched. The CDR3: CASSWRLAGGQDTQYF. In nucleotides, the CDR3 is TGCGCCAGCAGCTGGAGACTAGCGGGGGGGCAAGATACGCAGTATTTT.